This T cell receptor beta chain was recovered during a study of CD8+ T cells in alopecia areata. Study findings and constraints: Higher clonality and more expanded CD8+ clones appeared in lesional than normal scalp.

Trimming left V 6 bases short and J 5 bases short, with 13 bases between. Germline V gives CDR1 SGHVS, CDR2 FQNEAQ. This CDR3 has 13 amino acids. Concerning this clone itself: Its target is not known.

Peripheral blood and lesional scalp punch biopsies came from alopecia areata patients. Extraction and reverse transcription of RNA yielded cDNA as the sequencing template. TCRdb's table, derived via immunoSEQ multiplex PCR, lists solely in-frame clones and lacks some. Of 110,000 or so clones listed, under 60% are singletons. The receptor was derived from a human donor with alopecia areata. This chain uses TRBV7-8 with TRBJ1-1; D is perhaps TRBD1 (6 bases). Sequenced sample: NKG2D-low CD8+ T cells sorted from blood. The CDR3 sequence: CASRKQGGTEAFF. CDR3 coding DNA: TGTGCCAGCAGGAAACAGGGAGGGACTGAAGCTTTCTTT.